The rows below give T cell receptor beta chains drawn from one sample of a study of cytomegalovirus exposure and HLA in healthy donors. Here immunoSEQ multiplex PCR was the method, and the copy in TCRdb shows in-frame clones only, minus some. The sample has about 71,000 clones, around 70% seen once. The sequenced material came from PBMCs. These receptors were collected from a man between 40 and 49 years old in good health and CMV-seropositive. Each CDR3 is given with its conserved first and last residue. A D gene is named only where the DNA matches it firmly. The size field is filled for only some rows; it gives once, few, many or a size class.

j_call d_call clone_size v_call cdr3_nt cdr3_aa
TRBJ2-1 NA NA TRBV14 TGTGCCAGCAGCCTCAACTACAATGAGCAGTTCTTC CASSLNYNEQFF
TRBJ1-4 TRBD1 NA TRBV6-5 TGTGCCAGCAGTTCGACAGGGGGCGCGAATGAAAAACTGTTTTTT CASSSTGGANEKLFF
TRBJ2-1 NA NA TRBV6-6 TGTGCCAGCAGTTACGGCGGGGCCTCCTACAATGAGCAGTTCTTC CASSYGGASYNEQFF
TRBJ1-2 NA NA TRBV27 TGTGCCAGCAAGGAATGGGGGCTTGGCTACACCTTC CASKEWGLGYTF
TRBJ1-1 TRBD1 NA TRBV7-9 TGTGCCAGCAGCTTGGGGGGACAGGGCACTGAAGCTTTCTTT CASSLGGQGTEAFF
TRBJ2-7 TRBD1 NA TRBV5-4 TGTGCCAGCAGCAGGGGACAGGGAACCTCCTACGAGCAGTACTTC CASSRGQGTSYEQYF
TRBJ2-2 TRBD2 NA TRBV7-7 TGTGCTAGCGGGGCGGGAGGCACCGGGGAGCTGTTTTTT CASGAGGTGELFF
TRBJ2-3 NA few TRBV9 TGTGCCAGCAGCACCCCAGGGGTGAATACGCAGTATTTT CASSTPGVNTQYF
TRBJ1-1 NA NA TRBV19 TGTGCCAGTAGTAATATGCAGGGTAGCATGAACACTGAAGCTTTCTTT CASSNMQGSMNTEAFF
TRBJ1-6 TRBD1 NA TRBV19 TGTGCCAGTACCCGCGCCGGGACAGTTGATAATTCACCCCTCCACTTT CASTRAGTVDNSPLHF
TRBJ1-2 TRBD1 NA TRBV19 TGTGCCGGGAAAAGACAGGGCCCTCCTAAGGTCTATGGCTACACCTTC CAGKRQGPPKVYGYTF
TRBJ1-2 TRBD1 NA TRBV5-6 TGTGCCAGCGGCTTCCCGGACAGGGTCGGCTACACCTTC CASGFPDRVGYTF
TRBJ1-1 TRBD1 NA TRBV27 TGTGCCAGCAGTCCATATGGACAGGGCTCGGGAGCTTTCTTT CASSPYGQGSGAFF
TRBJ1-1 NA once TRBV28 TGTGCCAGCAGTTTAGACGGGATGAACACTGAAGCTTTCTTT CASSLDGMNTEAFF
TRBJ1-2 TRBD1 NA TRBV7-3 TGTGCCAGCAGCTTAGACAGGGGCCGAGGGGGCTACACCTTC CASSLDRGRGGYTF
TRBJ2-4 TRBD1 NA TRBV11-2 TGTGCCAGCAGCTTCACCGGACAGGGAAACATTCAGTACTTC CASSFTGQGNIQYF
TRBJ2-7 TRBD2 NA TRBV2 TGTGCCAGCAGCGACATCGGGGGGGGCGCATCCTACGAGCAGTACTTC CASSDIGGGASYEQYF
TRBJ1-2 TRBD1 few TRBV6-1 TGTGCCAGCAGCTCACAGGGGGACTATGGCTACACCTTC CASSSQGDYGYTF
TRBJ2-3 NA medium-sized TRBV7-8 TGTGCCAGCAGCACCTCTGGAGGGATCACAGATACGCAGTATTTT CASSTSGGITDTQYF
TRBJ2-7 NA few TRBV29-1 TGCAGCGTTGGGGCAAGCGGGGAGCAGTACTTC CSVGASGEQYF
TRBJ2-3 TRBD1 NA TRBV4-3 TGCGCCAGCAGCCAAGATATTGCGACAGGGGGCCGAGATACGCAGTATTTT CASSQDIATGGRDTQYF
TRBJ2-7 TRBD1 NA TRBV4-1 TGCGCCAGCAGCCTGTTGGACAGGACAATCTACGAGCAGTACTTC CASSLLDRTIYEQYF
TRBJ1-1 TRBD1 once TRBV27 TGTGCCAGTTCCCGGGACAGTGAAGCTTTCTTT CASSRDSEAFF
TRBJ2-7 TRBD2 few TRBV6-1 TGTGCCAGCAGAGCGGGGAGGGAGTACGAGCAGTACTTC CASRAGREYEQYF
TRBJ2-3 NA NA TRBV5-4 TGTGCCAGCAGCTTGGCCGGCAGGTCCAGCACAGATACGCAGTATTTT CASSLAGRSSTDTQYF
TRBJ2-2 TRBD2 NA TRBV2 TGTGCCAGCAGATACGGGACTAGCGGGAGTTGGGACACCGGGGAGCTGTTTTTT CASRYGTSGSWDTGELFF
TRBJ2-2 TRBD1 NA TRBV5-1 TGCGCCAGCAGCTTAGTCCAGGGGGACACCGGGGAGCTGTTTTTT CASSLVQGDTGELFF
TRBJ2-3 TRBD1 few TRBV6-5 TGTGCCAGCAGTTACGGGGACAGTAGCACAGATACGCAGTATTTT CASSYGDSSTDTQYF
TRBJ1-5 NA NA TRBV4-3 TGCGCCAGCAGCCAAGATCTCTATAGCAATCAGCCCCAGCATTTT CASSQDLYSNQPQHF
TRBJ1-3 TRBD1 few TRBV28 TGTGCCAGCCACACCGGGACAGGTACGGGAAACACCATATATTTT CASHTGTGTGNTIYF
TRBJ1-1 NA NA TRBV2 TGTGCCAGCAGTGCCCAAACAGGGTTTGACACTGAAGCTTTCTTT CASSAQTGFDTEAFF
TRBJ1-1 TRBD1 NA TRBV28 TGTGCCAGCAGGTCCACAGGGGACCCTTTCTTT CASRSTGDPFF
TRBJ1-1 NA NA TRBV5-6 TGTGCCAGCAGAGCGGCGCTGGGGACTGAAGCTTTCTTT CASRAALGTEAFF
TRBJ2-1 NA once TRBV28 TGTGCCAGCAGTTCTCCAGGGTCCTCTTACAATGAGCAGTTCTTC CASSSPGSSYNEQFF
TRBJ2-5 TRBD2 NA TRBV5-4 TGTGCCAGCAGCCCTGGGACTAGCGGCCAAGAGACCCAGTACTTC CASSPGTSGQETQYF
TRBJ2-3 TRBD1 few TRBV5-5 TGTGCCAGCAGCCATGACAGGGGACGCACAGATACGCAGTATTTT CASSHDRGRTDTQYF
TRBJ2-3 TRBD1 NA TRBV5-8 TGTGCCAGCAGCTTGACAGGGGCAGATACGCAGTATTTT CASSLTGADTQYF
TRBJ2-6 TRBD1 NA TRBV6-1 TGTGCCAGCAGCCGGGACAGGGCTGGGGCCAACGTCCTGACTTTC CASSRDRAGANVLTF
TRBJ2-7 NA NA TRBV15 TGTGCCACCAGCAGAGTTTTCGGGTCGGGGGAAAACTACGAGCAGTACTTC CATSRVFGSGENYEQYF
TRBJ2-3 TRBD1 NA TRBV5-1 TGCGCCAGCAGCGGGGGACAGGGGGGTGATACGCAGTATTTT CASSGGQGGDTQYF
TRBJ1-2 TRBD1 NA TRBV5-6 TGTGCCAGCAGCTTGTTCCGTGACAGGGGGTATGGCTACACCTTC CASSLFRDRGYGYTF
TRBJ1-2 NA few TRBV19 TGTGCCAGTAGTATAACAGGGAGAAATTTCGGCTACACCTTC CASSITGRNFGYTF
TRBJ2-5 NA NA TRBV9 TGTGCCAGCAGCGTAGGTCCCCAGGTCCAAGAGACCCAGTACTTC CASSVGPQVQETQYF
TRBJ2-3 TRBD1 NA TRBV7-6 TGTGCCAGCAGTTACTCTGGACAGGGACGGTCTAGGACCCCTAGCACAGATACGCAGTATTTT CASSYSGQGRSRTPSTDTQYF
TRBJ1-2 TRBD1 NA TRBV5-1 TGCGCCAGCAGCTTGGGAGGGACAGGGAATGATGGCTACACCTTC CASSLGGTGNDGYTF
TRBJ2-5 NA NA TRBV25-1 TGTGCCAGCACCCCCCGGGGGGCCGGAGAGACCCAGTACTTC CASTPRGAGETQYF
TRBJ1-5 NA NA TRBV10-3 TGTGCCATCAGTGCTAGGGAGCCCAGCAATCAGCCCCAGCATTTT CAISAREPSNQPQHF
TRBJ2-7 TRBD1 few TRBV5-6 TGTGCCAGCAGCTCTGGCCCGGGACAGGGTTACGAGCAGTACTTC CASSSGPGQGYEQYF
TRBJ2-7 TRBD1 NA TRBV30 TGTGCCTGGACCCGCCCAGGGACAGGGGGGTACGAGCAGTACTTC CAWTRPGTGGYEQYF
TRBJ2-5 NA NA TRBV7-9 TGTGCCAGCGATTCGGTGGGAGTTGATGAGACCCAGTACTTC CASDSVGVDETQYF
TRBJ2-3 TRBD1 NA TRBV5-4 TGTGCCAGCAGCTCAGAGACAGGGATCACAGATACGCAGTATTTT CASSSETGITDTQYF
TRBJ1-4 NA NA TRBV5-6 TGTGCCAGCAGGATCAGTAATGAAAAACTGTTTTTT CASRISNEKLFF
TRBJ1-2 TRBD1 NA TRBV5-4 TGTGCCAGCAGCTCCCGGACAGGGATAAACTATGGCTACACCTTC CASSSRTGINYGYTF
TRBJ1-1 NA NA TRBV7-3 TGTGCCAGCAGCTTCGAGGTGAACACTGAAGCTTTCTTT CASSFEVNTEAFF